This T cell receptor (beta chain) was sequenced in a study of T cells in narcolepsy. Libraries were prepared by immunoSEQ multiplex PCR; TCRdb keeps only in-frame clonotypes and omits some of them. The sample lists tens of thousands of clones, around 92% seen once, with under 1.3% in the top ten. CDR1 and CDR2 (germline): GTSNPN, SVGIG (reference sequence). The CDR3 covers 16 residues. The junction had 8 bases not matched to a gene; V was cut back by 1 base and J by 6 bases. The sample was CD45RA- memory CD4+ T cells from PBMCs. The chain joins TRBV30 to TRBJ2-2; 10 positions agree with TRBD2. The sequence came from a human donor with narcolepsy. The CDR3 loop reads CAWSGRAGGGAGELFF. The CDR3 bases are TGTGCCTGGAGTGGGAGAGCGGGAGGGGGAGCCGGGGAGCTGTTTTTT. The complete variable domain, with remaining parts taken from reference TRBV30 and TRBJ2-2, reads SQTIHQWPATLVQPVGSPLSLECTVEGTSNPNLYWYRQAAGRGLQLLFYSVGIGQISSEVPQNLSASRPQDRQFILSSKKLLLSDSGFYLCAWSGRAGGGAGELFFGEGSRLTVL.